This T cell receptor (beta chain) was retrieved from a study of shared clonotypes between healthy human individuals. The overall study: Three men and a couple of women, aged 18 to 49, were donors. The study, taken as a whole, reports: What naive subsets generally showed was a larger estimated richness than memory subsets showed. A reduction in generation probabilities was seen for non-shared clonotypes relative to those shared by all four donors.

This CDR3 is built from 14 residues. The germline V gene encodes CDR1 LNHDA and CDR2 SQIVND (reference sequence). Deletions cut 4 bases from V and 0 bases from J, with 8 bases between. With respect to this clone: Antigen unknown.

TCRdb's table, derived via immunoSEQ multiplex PCR, lists solely in-frame clones and lacks some. The sample shows some 2,100,000 clones, 90% to 95% of them seen only once. Naive CD8 cells comprised CD45RO-negative, CCR7-positively selected cells, excluding terminally differentiated effector memory CD45RA+ cells. The sequenced sample consisted of naive CD8+ T cells from PBMCs. The clonotype comes from a man younger than 30 in good health. Some clones in this sample may be carry-over from other donors' samples. V usage is TRBV19 and J usage is TRBJ2-3, with D perhaps TRBD2 (5 bases). Here the CDR3 reads CASSSGFSTDTQYF. The CDR3 coding sequence is TGTGCCAGTAGTAGCGGGTTTAGCACAGATACGCAGTATTTT.